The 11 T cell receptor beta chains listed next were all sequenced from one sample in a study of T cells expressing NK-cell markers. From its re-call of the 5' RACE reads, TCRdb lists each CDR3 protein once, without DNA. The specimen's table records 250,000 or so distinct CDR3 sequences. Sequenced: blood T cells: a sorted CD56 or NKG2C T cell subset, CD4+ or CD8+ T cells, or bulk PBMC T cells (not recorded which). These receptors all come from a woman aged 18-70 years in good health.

This chain's CDR3 is CASRTEAATGELFF. The genes are TRBV4-2 and TRBJ2-2. The CDR3 has 14 amino acids. Germline V gene sequence: CDR1 LGHNA, CDR2 YNFKEQ.

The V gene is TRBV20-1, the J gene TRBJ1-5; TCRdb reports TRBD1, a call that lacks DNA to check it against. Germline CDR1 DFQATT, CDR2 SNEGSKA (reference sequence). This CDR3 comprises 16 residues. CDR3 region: CSARDPLGQSNQPQHF.

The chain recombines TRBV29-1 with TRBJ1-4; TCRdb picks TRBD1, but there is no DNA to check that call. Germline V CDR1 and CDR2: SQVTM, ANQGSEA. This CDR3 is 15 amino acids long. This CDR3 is CSVGGRGQANEKLFF.

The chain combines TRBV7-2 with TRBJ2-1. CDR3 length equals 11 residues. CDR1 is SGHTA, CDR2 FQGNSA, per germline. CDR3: CASAIGNEQFF. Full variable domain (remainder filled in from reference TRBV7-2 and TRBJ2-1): GAGVSQSPSNKVTEKGKDVELRCDPISGHTALYWYRQSLGQGLEFLIYFQGNSAPDKSGLPSDRFSAERTGGSVSTLTIQRTQQEDSAVYLCASAIGNEQFFGPGTRLTVL.

The CDR3 protein is CASNPGSGHTDTQYF. The chain carries TRBV7-2 and TRBJ2-3; there is no DNA to check the TCRdb D call of TRBD2. The CDR3 sequence is 15 residues long. The germline V gene encodes CDR1 SGHTA and CDR2 FQGNSA. Together with reference TRBV7-2 and TRBJ2-3, the CDR3 gives the full variable domain: GAGVSQSPSNKVTEKGKDVELRCDPISGHTALYWYRQSLGQGLEFLIYFQGNSAPDKSGLPSDRFSAERTGGSVSTLTIQRTQQEDSAVYLCASNPGSGHTDTQYFGPGTRLTVL.

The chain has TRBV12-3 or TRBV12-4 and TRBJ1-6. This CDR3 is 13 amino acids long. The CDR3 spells CASSTRGDSPLHF.

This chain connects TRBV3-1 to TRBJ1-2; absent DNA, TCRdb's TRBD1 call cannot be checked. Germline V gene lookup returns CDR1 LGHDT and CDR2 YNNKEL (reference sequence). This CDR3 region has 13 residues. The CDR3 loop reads CASSLGQFYGYTF.

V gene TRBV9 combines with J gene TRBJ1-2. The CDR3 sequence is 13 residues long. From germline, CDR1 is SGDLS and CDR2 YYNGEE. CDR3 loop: CASSVGVGYGYTF.

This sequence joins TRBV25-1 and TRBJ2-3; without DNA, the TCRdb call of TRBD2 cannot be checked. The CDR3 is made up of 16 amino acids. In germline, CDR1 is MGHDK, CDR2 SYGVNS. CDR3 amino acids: CASSVPGTSVADTQYF.

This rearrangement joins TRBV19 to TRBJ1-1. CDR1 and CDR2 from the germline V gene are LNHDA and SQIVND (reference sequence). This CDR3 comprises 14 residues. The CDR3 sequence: CASSMSIMNTEAFF.

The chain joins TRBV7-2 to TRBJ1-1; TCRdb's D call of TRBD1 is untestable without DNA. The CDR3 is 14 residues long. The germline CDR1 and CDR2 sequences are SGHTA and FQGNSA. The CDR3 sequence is CASSLRQPNTEAFF.